The 14 T cell receptor beta chains in this list originate from one sample, sequenced in a study of Ad26.COV2.S vaccination and SARS-CoV-2 variants. Indicated treatment: some 20 received Ad26.COV2.S at low or high dose, single or two shots; about 5 received placebo; per-sample allocation not given. Sampling was done on day 63 after the first vaccine or placebo injection. This table comes from immunoSEQ multiplex PCR, and its TCRdb copy is limited to in-frame clones, with some not included. The sample has hundreds of thousands of clones; 80% to 90% are singletons. Specimen: peripheral blood, collected in a trial of Ad26.COV2.S vaccine versus placebo. Receptors were obtained from a person between 18 and 65 years old who received the Ad26.COV2.S COVID-19 vaccine or a placebo.

This chain joins TRBV5-6 and TRBJ2-1; TRBD1 might be the D (7 bases). The V gene lost 2 bases and the J gene lost 6 bases, with 15 bases spanning the gap. The CDR3 consists of 15 residues. Germline V gives CDR1 SGHDT, CDR2 YYEEEE. CDR3 DNA: TGTGCCAGCAGCTTCCCCCAGGGGGGCCTCAATGAGCAGTTCTTC. Translation: CASSFPQGGLNEQFF.

The rearrangement joins TRBV4-3 to TRBJ2-7, with TRBD1 identical over 8 bases. J gave up 2 bases and V 8 bases, and 5 bases lay outside the gene matches. This CDR3 has 13 residues. Looked up from germline, CDR1 is LGHNA and CDR2 is YSLEER. The CDR3 reads CASGWTGTYEQYF. CDR3 nucleotide sequence: TGCGCCAGCGGATGGACAGGGACCTACGAGCAGTACTTC.

There are a few counts of this clone. The chain recombines TRBV19 with TRBJ1-2, with D possibly being TRBD1 (5 bases). Germline assignment: CDR1 LNHDA and CDR2 SQIVND (reference sequence). The V end lost 5 bases, the J end lost 4 bases, and 17 bases lay between the germline ends. The CDR3 spans 15 residues. The DNA of the CDR3 is TGTGCCAGTAGTGCTCTAGGGGAGAGAGGCTATGGCTACACCTTC. Protein product: CASSALGERGYGYTF.

V and J are TRBV4-1 and TRBJ1-6; tentative D call: TRBD1 (5 bases). The V gene lost 0 bases and the J gene lost 7 bases, with 13 bases spanning the gap. CDR1 and CDR2 (germline): MGHRA, YSYEKL. The CDR3 totals 16 residues. For the CDR3, the DNA is TGCGCCAGCAGCCAAGATACTAGGCGGGGGAATTCACCCCTCCACTTT. Its protein is CASSQDTRRGNSPLHF.

The V gene is TRBV19, the J gene TRBJ1-2; D uncertain. Germline lookup yields CDR1 LNHDA and CDR2 SQIVND (reference sequence). This CDR3 comprises 15 residues. The ends were cut back, 7 bases at V and 4 bases at J, with 19 bases in the middle. CDR3: CASTPRPGMGYGYTF. The CDR3 DNA sequence: TGTGCCAGTACCCCCCGGCCCGGAATGGGCTATGGCTACACCTTC. Drawing the rest from reference TRBV19 and TRBJ1-2, the complete variable domain is DGGITQSPKYLFRKEGQNVTLSCEQNLNHDAMYWYRQDPGQGLRLIYYSQIVNDFQKGDIAEGYSVSREKKESFPLTVTSAQKNPTAFYLCASTPRPGMGYGYTFGSGTRLTVV.

This clone was counted a single time. V and J are TRBV3-1 (or the pseudogene TRBV3-2) and TRBJ1-2; 7 bases fit TRBD1. Germline V gene sequence: CDR1 LGHDT, CDR2 YNNKEL (reference sequence). The J segment lost 2 bases and the V segment lost 1 base, leaving 4 bases of the junction unmatched. The length of the CDR3 is 15 residues. The CDR3 DNA reads as TGTGCCAGCAGCCAAGGGACAGGAACCAACTATGGCTACACCTTC. It codes for CASSQGTGTNYGYTF.

V usage is TRBV5-5 and J usage is TRBJ2-5; D might be TRBD1 or TRBD2, each matching 6 bases. V was cut by 4 bases and J by 0 bases, with 10 bases left in between. The CDR3 is made up of 14 amino acids. Germline loops: CDR1 SGHKS, CDR2 YYEKEE (reference sequence). CDR3 protein: CASSLRGDQETQYF. The CDR3 region has the DNA TGTGCCAGCAGCCTGAGGGGGGACCAAGAGACCCAGTACTTC.

The chain combines TRBV6-5 with TRBJ1-5; D remains ambiguous. V gave up 6 bases and J gave up 3 bases, with 9 bases separating them. The CDR3 consists of 13 residues. The germline V gene encodes CDR1 MNHEY and CDR2 SVGAGI. Written as DNA, the CDR3 is TGTGCCAGCAGCCGACACAACAATCAGCCCCAGCATTTT. It codes for CASSRHNNQPQHF.

V gene TRBV29-1 combines with J gene TRBJ2-2, with 7 bases identical to TRBD1. CDR3 size: 13 residues. CDR1 SQVTM and CDR2 ANQGSEA come from the germline V gene. V lost 8 bases, J lost 3 bases, and 6 bases stayed unmatched. The CDR3 DNA reads TGCAGCTCTGGACAGGCCGACACCGGGGAGCTGTTTTTT. Translating gives CSSGQADTGELFF.

This CDR3 is CASSYGNRGSNEKLFF. For the CDR3, the DNA is TGTGCCAGCAGCTATGGGAACCGCGGGTCTAATGAAAAACTGTTTTTT. V usage is TRBV2 and J usage is TRBJ1-4; D remains unclear. This CDR3 is built from 16 residues. The V end lost 6 bases, the J end lost 3 bases, and 17 bases lay between the germline ends. CDR1 is SNHLY and CDR2 is FYNNEI in the germline V gene.

This sequence joins TRBV7-2 and TRBJ2-1; 9 positions agree with TRBD2. The junction had 7 bases not matched to a gene; V was cut back by 4 bases and J by 6 bases. The length of the CDR3 is 15 residues. The germline V gene has CDR1 SGHTA and CDR2 FQGNSA. CDR3: CASSSGTSMINEQFF. The CDR3 region has the DNA TGTGCCAGCAGCTCCGGGACTAGCATGATCAATGAGCAGTTCTTC.

This rearrangement joins TRBV20-1 to TRBJ1-1; D remains unclear. The length of the CDR3 is 11 residues. V was trimmed by 5 bases and J by 4 bases, leaving 8 bases between them. Germline-derived CDR1 and CDR2 are DFQATT and SNEGSKA (reference sequence). The CDR3 bases are TGCAGTGCTCAAGAGGCCACTGAAGCTTTCTTT. Protein sequence: CSAQEATEAFF.

The J gene is TRBJ2-1, the V gene TRBV19; TRBD2 matches at 10 bases. CDR3 size: 18 residues. Germline V lookup: CDR1 LNHDA, CDR2 SQIVND (reference sequence). With V trimmed by 2 bases and J by 2 bases, 9 bases remained unmatched. CDR3 sequence (DNA): TGTGCCAGTAGTATAATGGTCGCTAGCGGGGGCGCCTACAATGAGCAGTTCTTC. It codes for CASSIMVASGGAYNEQFF.

The chain recombines TRBV12-3 or TRBV12-4 with TRBJ1-5; D ambiguous. V lost 1 base and J 5 bases, leaving 6 bases between the germline ends. The CDR3 sequence is 13 residues long. CDR3 in DNA: TGTGCCAGCAGTTTAGGGAGGGATCAGCCCCAGCATTTT. It yields the protein CASSLGRDQPQHF.